A single sample gave rise to the 31 T cell receptor beta chains below, sequenced in a study of metastatic and nonmetastatic thyroid tumors. Each patient came to thyroid surgery without any prior treatment (of any kind). MiXCR re-clonotyped the PCR reads for TCRdb. The sample consists of roughly 41,000 clones, about 17% of them appearing once. The sequencing input was blood. Receptors were obtained from a female donor with papillary thyroid cancer or a benign thyroid nodule (not recorded which). Some clones in this sample may be carry-over from other donors' samples.

A note on this clone: One junction end does not reproduce the germline sequence, and a read error may be involved. The rearrangement links TRBV18 to TRBJ2-4; D is uncertain. This CDR3 is built from 15 residues. Germline V CDR1 and CDR2: KGHSH, LQKENI. In DNA form, the CDR3 reads TGTACCAGCTCACCCGAGTTCGCAGCCAAAAACATTCAGTACTTC. Translated: CTSSPEFAAKNIQYF.

The sample holds many counts of this clone. CDR3 loop: CASSLGSRGTYNEQFF. The CDR3 DNA sequence: TGTGCCAGCAGCTTAGGTTCCAGGGGGACCTACAATGAGCAGTTCTTC. This chain connects TRBV7-9 to TRBJ2-1, with 7 positions matching TRBD1. The CDR3 is made up of 16 amino acids. CDR1 is SEHNR, CDR2 FQNEAQ, per germline (reference sequence). J was trimmed by 2 bases and V by 1 base; bases with no gene match: 5.

This clone occurred many times. The chain uses TRBV28 and TRBJ1-2; no definite D call. The CDR3 runs to 12 residues. Trimming took off 2 bases at V and 8 bases at J, with 9 bases between the two ends. Germline values: CDR1 MDHEN, CDR2 SYDVKM. The CDR3 sequence is CASSLRDHGYTF. As DNA, the CDR3 is TGTGCCAGCAGTTTAAGGGATCACGGCTACACCTTC.

The V gene is TRBV20-1, the J gene TRBJ2-2, with TRBD2 identical over 8 bases. The CDR3 length is 13 residues. V shed 6 bases, J shed 5 bases, and the junction held 5 bases outside the gene matches. Germline-derived CDR1 and CDR2 are DFQATT and SNEGSKA (reference sequence). The CDR3: CSAPSGSTGELFF. In DNA, the CDR3 is TGCAGTGCCCCAAGCGGGAGTACCGGGGAGCTGTTTTTT.

Concerning this clone itself: This clone may be a read error of a much larger clone one base away. The conserved final phenylalanine or tryptophan is absent from the CDR3, which likely points to a read error. This sequence joins TRBV5-1 and TRBJ2-2; D could derive from TRBD1 or TRBD2 (5 bases each). V was trimmed by 4 bases and J by 0 bases, leaving 7 bases between them. The germline CDR1 and CDR2 sequences are SGHRS and YFSETQ. The CDR3 totals 14 residues. The CDR3 loop reads CASSGTANTGELFL. The CDR3 DNA follows: TGCGCCAGCAGCGGGACGGCGAACACCGGGGAGCTGTTTCTT.

In regard to this clone: One end of the junction fails to match germline, which may point to a read error. The V gene is TRBV6-5, the J gene TRBJ1-6, with 10 bases matching TRBD1. This CDR3 has 16 amino acids. Per germline, CDR1 MNHEY and CDR2 SVGAGI. As DNA, the CDR3 is TGTGCCATCAGTTACTCTGGACAGGGGGAATATTCTCCCCTCCACTTT. It specifies CAISYSGQGEYSPLHF.

This clone has ten or more counts. The V call is TRBV5-5, the J call TRBJ2-2; D not certain. Trimming removed 6 bases from V and 8 bases from J, with 11 bases in between. This CDR3 is 12 amino acids long. Germline CDR1 SGHKS, CDR2 YYEKEE (reference sequence). The CDR3 DNA sequence: TGTGCCAGCAACCTACTCGAGGGGGAGCTGTTTTTT. Its translation is CASNLLEGELFF.

In this sample, this clone turned up a few times. The J gene is TRBJ2-1, the V gene TRBV12-3 or TRBV12-4, with 9 nucleotides matching TRBD2. This CDR3 spans 15 amino acids. Unmatched junction bases numbered 2, after V lost 5 bases and J lost 0 bases. The CDR3 DNA follows: TGTGCCAGCAGTGGACTAGCGAGCTCCTACAATGAGCAGTTCTTC. Translating it yields CASSGLASSYNEQFF.

Comments on this clone: One end of the junction is discordant with germline, which a read error may explain. The chain joins TRBV7-8 to TRBJ2-5, with D perhaps matching TRBD2 (5 bases). The CDR3 is made up of 14 amino acids. The V gene's germline CDR1 is SGHVS and CDR2 FQNEAQ. The CDR3 DNA sequence: TGTGCAAGCAGCCAAACAGAGCTGGGAGAGACCAAGTACTTC. Protein sequence: CASSQTELGETKYF.

CDR3 bases: TGCAGTGCTCGGGACATCCGGCTGAACTACAATGAGCAGTTCTTC. This codes for CSARDIRLNYNEQFF. The chain uses TRBV20-1 and TRBJ2-1, with a weak D call TRBD1 (6 bases). The CDR3 runs to 15 residues. Looked up from germline, CDR1 is DFQATT and CDR2 is SNEGSKA (reference sequence). V was clipped by 5 bases and J by 3 bases, with 17 bases between them.

This clone appeared many times. J is TRBJ1-6 and V is TRBV20-1, with TRBD1 identical over 9 bases. CDR3 length: 19 amino acids. Germline V gives CDR1 DFQATT, CDR2 SNEGSKA (reference sequence). V was pared by 1 base and J by 4 bases, with 14 bases of the junction left unmatched. The CDR3 bases are TGCAGTGCTAGAGTAGCGGGACAGGGTGGGAATATATATAATTCACCCCTCCACTTT. Translation: CSARVAGQGGNIYNSPLHF.

This clone was detected ten times or more. The V gene is TRBV5-6, the J gene TRBJ2-5, with D possibly being TRBD1 (5 bases). The germline V gene has CDR1 SGHDT and CDR2 YYEEEE. Trimming took off 0 bases at V and 5 bases at J, with 8 bases between the two ends. The CDR3 is 13 amino acids. CDR3 protein: CASSLGPGETQYF. CDR3 nucleotide sequence: TGTGCCAGCAGCTTGGGGCCAGGGGAGACCCAGTACTTC. The variable domain in full, completed from reference TRBV5-6 and TRBJ2-5, reads DAGVTQSPTHLIKTRGQQVTLRCSPKSGHDTVSWYQQALGQGPQFIFQYYEEEERQRGNFPDRFSGHQFPNYSSELNVNALLLGDSALYLCASSLGPGETQYFGPGTRLLVL.

This clone was recorded a few times. One end of the junction is discordant with germline, which a read error may explain. The V and J genes are TRBV10-3 and TRBJ2-2; 7 nucleotides line up with TRBD2. Germline V lookup: CDR1 ENHRY, CDR2 SYGVKD. The CDR3 runs 14 residues. This CDR3 reads CAIKGGLGTGEMFF. DNA for the CDR3: TGTGCCATCAAGGGAGGGCTAGGCACCGGGGAGATGTTTTTT.

This clone has ten or more counts. CDR3 sequence (DNA): TGCGCCAGCAGCCTACCCACTGGGGGGTCCTACGAGCAGTACTTC. It specifies CASSLPTGGSYEQYF. The chain has TRBV5-1 and TRBJ2-7; D perhaps matches TRBD2 (6 bases). CDR1 is SGHRS, CDR2 YFSETQ, per germline. This CDR3 is 15 amino acids long. Trimming stripped 4 bases from V and 1 base from J, with 15 bases between.

At least ten counts were recorded for this clone. V usage is TRBV5-8 and J usage is TRBJ1-2; D gene uncertain. The CDR3 runs to 13 residues. CDR1 SGHTS and CDR2 YDEGEE come from the germline V gene. Between the trimmed V and J ends, which lost 4 bases and 7 bases, there was a span of 14 bases. CDR3 bases: TGTGCCAGCAGCCCGGGAGGGTTCGGTGGCTACACCTTC. Amino acids: CASSPGGFGGYTF.

The table lists this clone with many counts. The rearrangement joins TRBV5-6 to TRBJ1-2, with D tentatively TRBD1 (5 bases). The CDR3 is 15 amino acids. Deletions cut 2 bases from V and 2 bases from J, with 13 bases between. Germline CDR1 is SGHDT and CDR2 is YYEEEE. CDR3 amino acids: CASSFGTVPNYGYTF. The CDR3 DNA reads TGTGCCAGCAGCTTCGGGACGGTACCCAACTATGGCTACACCTTC.

Regarding this clone: The sample carries other DNA sequences with the same CDR3. The chain combines TRBV2 with TRBJ2-7; D not resolved. The germline V gene encodes CDR1 SNHLY and CDR2 FYNNEI. This CDR3 is built from 13 residues. Deletions cut 5 bases from V and 7 bases from J, with 15 bases between. The CDR3 spells CASSIGSTEEQYF. The CDR3 nucleotides are TGTGCCAGCAGTATTGGTTCTACGGAGGAGCAGTACTTC.

This clone was found many times. The rearrangement links TRBV6-1 to TRBJ1-2, with no clear D. Germline V gene sequence: CDR1 MNHNS, CDR2 SASEGT. Trimming removed 5 bases at V and 3 bases at J, with 16 bases between. This CDR3 is 15 amino acids long. As DNA, the CDR3 is TGTGCCAGCAGTTCTCCCATCGTTGGGGACTATGGCTACACCTTC. It codes for CASSSPIVGDYGYTF.

This clone was seen a handful of times. It may be a read error: a sequence one base away is much more abundant. This rearrangement joins TRBV10-3 to TRBJ2-1; D is possibly TRBD1 (5 bases). The germline gives CDR1 ENHRY, CDR2 SYGVKD. CDR3 length: 13 residues. The CDR3: CAIQVSSYSEQFF. The CDR3 DNA reads TGTGCCATACAGGTGAGCTCCTACAGTGAGCAGTTCTTC.

About this clone itself: The junction differs from germline at one of its ends, possibly a read error. V usage is TRBV7-9 and J usage is TRBJ2-7; 8 bases are a match to TRBD2. Germline V gives CDR1 SEHNR, CDR2 FQNEAQ (reference sequence). The CDR3 totals 13 residues. CDR3 nucleotide sequence: TGTGCCAGTAGCTTAGCGGGGCTCTACGAGCAGTACTTC. This codes for CASSLAGLYEQYF.

The V call is TRBV20-1, the J call TRBJ2-7, with TRBD1 identical over 7 bases. Losses at the gene ends were 1 base for V and 4 bases for J; bases not matched to a gene: 7. The CDR3 has 14 amino acids. Germline lookup yields CDR1 DFQATT and CDR2 SNEGSKA (reference sequence). CDR3 sequence: CSARVTGQPYEQYF. CDR3 coding DNA: TGCAGTGCTAGAGTCACGGGACAGCCATACGAGCAGTACTTC.

This clone has only a few counts. V is TRBV28 and J is TRBJ1-5, with TRBD1 matching over 7 bases. J was trimmed by 13 bases and V by 6 bases; bases with no gene match: 18. Germline lookup yields CDR1 MDHEN and CDR2 SYDVKM. The CDR3 contains 15 residues. The CDR3 coding sequence is TGTGCCAGCAGCCCCCCCCAGGCCAGGGCGGGACAGCAGCATTTT. This gives the protein CASSPPQARAGQQHF.

As for this clone: A much larger clone differs by one base, so this may be a read error. The CDR3: CASSRLDSTYTQYF. CDR3 DNA: TGTGCCAGTAGCAGACTAGATAGCACATATACGCAGTATTTT. The rearrangement uses TRBV19 and TRBJ2-3; a possible D gene is TRBD2 (6 bases). In germline, CDR1 is LNHDA, CDR2 SQIVND (reference sequence). The CDR3 runs to 14 residues.

This clone was observed at least ten times. The chain links TRBV5-6 to TRBJ2-1; 12 bases align to TRBD2. The length of the CDR3 is 16 residues. Germline V CDR1 and CDR2: SGHDT, YYEEEE. Trimming cost V 0 bases and J 6 bases; bases outside gene matches: 4. The CDR3 region is CASSLAWTSGVNEQFF. CDR3 coding DNA: TGTGCCAGCAGCTTGGCTTGGACTAGCGGGGTCAATGAGCAGTTCTTC.

This clone was detected many times. The rearrangement uses TRBV5-1 and TRBJ1-1, with TRBD1 matching over 8 bases. Germline V gives CDR1 SGHRS, CDR2 YFSETQ. Trimming cost V 0 bases and J 6 bases; bases outside gene matches: 7. The CDR3 length is 15 residues. As DNA, the CDR3 is TGCGCCAGCAGCTTGGCGGTACGGACAGGGTCTGAAGCTTTCTTT. Translated, it gives CASSLAVRTGSEAFF. The full variable domain, in which reference TRBV5-1 and TRBJ1-1 provide the parts outside the CDR3, is KAGVTQTPRYLIKTRGQQVTLSCSPISGHRSVSWYQQTPGQGLQFLFEYFSETQRNKGNFPGRFSGRQFSNSRSEMNVSTLELGDSALYLCASSLAVRTGSEAFFGQGTRLTVV.

This clone rates as medium-sized. The rearrangement uses TRBV6-1 and TRBJ1-6, with D tentatively TRBD1 (6 bases). Germline-derived CDR1 and CDR2 are MNHNS and SASEGT. Trimming took 2 bases from V and 0 from J, leaving 11 bases between them. The CDR3 consists of 17 residues. CDR3 residues: CASSETGWRSYNSPLHF. The CDR3 nucleotides read TGTGCCAGCAGTGAAACAGGGTGGCGCTCCTATAATTCACCCCTCCACTTT.

This clone was detected many times. The chain is built from TRBV6-1 and TRBJ2-6; D might be TRBD1 (5 bases). The CDR3 contains 13 residues. V dropped 6 bases and J dropped 2 bases, with 5 bases sitting between them. CDR1 and CDR2 from the germline V gene are MNHNS and SASEGT. Here the CDR3 DNA reads TGTGCCAGCAGGGGGCCTGGGGCCAACGTCCTGACTTTC. The encoded protein is CASRGPGANVLTF.

This clone was seen many times. V usage is TRBV15 and J usage is TRBJ2-3, with 11 bases that match TRBD2. CDR3 length: 15 residues. CDR1 LNHNV and CDR2 YYDKDF come from the germline V gene (reference sequence). V shed 3 bases, J shed 3 bases, and the junction held 2 bases outside the gene matches. CDR3 DNA: TGTGCCACCAGCAGGCGGACTAGCGGGACAGATACGCAGTATTTT. Amino acids: CATSRRTSGTDTQYF.

Many counts were recorded for this clone. The V gene is TRBV7-9, the J gene TRBJ2-1, with 7 bases matching TRBD1. V lost 3 bases and J lost 2; bases outside the gene matches: 1. This CDR3 is 14 amino acids long. CDR1 and CDR2 from the germline V gene are SEHNR and FQNEAQ (reference sequence). CDR3 sequence (DNA): TGTGCCAGCAGCTTTGGGACAGCCTACAATGAGCAGTTCTTC. Translated: CASSFGTAYNEQFF.

As to this clone: One base away lies a much larger clone, so this may be a sequencing read error. The gene calls are TRBV11-2 and TRBJ2-3; D perhaps matches TRBD2 (5 bases). Trimming took off 1 base at V and 1 base at J, with 18 bases between the two ends. The CDR3 consists of 18 residues. CDR1 and CDR2 from the germline V gene are SGHAT and FQNNGV. This chain's CDR3 is CASSLGRLAVRGTDTQYF. DNA of the CDR3: TGTGCCAGCAGCTTAGGTCGTCTAGCCGTTAGGGGCACAGATACGCAGTATTTT. Filled out from reference TRBV11-2 and TRBJ2-3, the complete variable domain reads EAGVAQSPRYKIIEKRQSVAFWCNPISGHATLYWYQQILGQGPKLLIQFQNNGVVDDSQLPKDRFSAERLKGVDSTLKIQPAKLEDSAVYLCASSLGRLAVRGTDTQYFGPGTRLTVL.

This clone has ten or more counts. This chain joins TRBV5-6 and TRBJ1-2; tentative D call: TRBD1 (5 bases). V was shortened by 3 bases and J by 3 bases, with 12 bases between the two germline ends. Per germline, CDR1 SGHDT and CDR2 YYEEEE. The CDR3 extends over 14 amino acids. The CDR3 DNA reads as TGTGCCAGCAGCTCGCGACGGGGACACTATGGCTACACCTTC. This codes for CASSSRRGHYGYTF.